The rows below give T cell receptor beta chains drawn from one sample of a study of cytomegalovirus exposure and HLA in healthy donors. Sequenced by immunoSEQ multiplex PCR; TCRdb stores in-frame clones only, minus some. The sample lists around 130,000 clones, around 85% occurring once. Sequenced: PBMCs. The receptor set was obtained from a woman in her thirties in good health and CMV-seropositive. The CDR3 runs from the conserved cysteine through the conserved F or W. D genes are given only for firm matches. Some rows mark clone size as missing; the rest say once, few, many or name a class of expanded clone.

d_gene,abundance,j_gene,v_gene,CDR3aa
-,-,TRBJ1-4,TRBV28,CASEGGGDEKLFF
-,-,TRBJ1-1,TRBV28,CATLGPGKTEAFF
-,-,TRBJ1-1,TRBV27,CASSASEATEAFF
-,-,TRBJ2-1,TRBV6-1,CASSEVAGPLPYEQFF
TRBD1,-,TRBJ2-1,TRBV18,CASSTGQGFSYNEQFF
TRBD1,-,TRBJ1-3,TRBV30,CAWSVRPVGWWKGARGNTIYF
TRBD2,-,TRBJ2-7,TRBV6-5,CASSRLAGGPYEQYF
TRBD2,-,TRBJ2-1,TRBV5-1,CASSLAGLAGASEQFF
TRBD2,once,TRBJ2-3,TRBV25-1,CASSPLAGTDTQYF
TRBD1,once,TRBJ1-2,TRBV6-1,CASSAGTGYGYTF
-,-,TRBJ1-1,TRBV28,CASSPPNGNTEAFF
-,-,TRBJ2-1,TRBV7-6,CASSSLGDEQFF
-,few,TRBJ2-1,TRBV4-2,CASSQDPSSYNEQFF
-,-,TRBJ1-5,TRBV30,CAWVPLGAQHF
-,-,TRBJ2-7,TRBV5-1,CASSFAGTYEQYF
TRBD1,-,TRBJ2-6,TRBV7-9,CSSSLAKTGTSSGANVLTF
-,-,TRBJ2-1,TRBV29-1,CSVGGEGGSSYNEQFF
TRBD1,-,TRBJ1-1,TRBV6-6,CASSYRQGEAFF
TRBD2,-,TRBJ2-7,TRBV5-4,CASSWGLAAKYEQYF
-,-,TRBJ1-3,TRBV7-8,CASTTWGGLYF
-,few,TRBJ1-1,TRBV10-1,CASSEEGLGNTEAFF
-,-,TRBJ1-3,TRBV29-1,CSVAANSGNTIYF
TRBD1,-,TRBJ2-7,TRBV19,CASSISPWDRGYSYEQYF
TRBD2,few,TRBJ2-7,TRBV27,CASSFRGTIYEQYF
-,-,TRBJ2-2,TRBV5-1,CASSLVRESNTGELFF
-,-,TRBJ1-4,TRBV27,CASSLSRLTNEKLFF
TRBD1,once,TRBJ2-7,TRBV2,CASSWTGSTYEQYF
TRBD2,once,TRBJ2-3,TRBV18,CASSSGGTDTQYF
TRBD2,-,TRBJ2-1,TRBV29-1,CSVNSPAGFYNEQFF
-,-,TRBJ2-3,TRBV11-2,CASSQGLPRDTQYF
TRBD1,few,TRBJ1-3,TRBV27,CASRPGTGFGNTIYF
-,-,TRBJ2-3,TRBV7-9,CASSLGEGRGPISTDTQYF
TRBD1,few,TRBJ1-5,TRBV5-5,CASSATGGVNQPQHF
TRBD2,-,TRBJ2-1,TRBV18,CASSTGTTLGNEQFF
-,-,TRBJ2-5,TRBV6-6,CAITGPQETQYF
TRBD1,-,TRBJ1-1,TRBV2,CASSLTGGNTEAFF
-,-,TRBJ2-5,TRBV7-9,CASSLGRGQATQYF
-,-,TRBJ1-1,TRBV28,CASSLYPIDTEAFF
TRBD1,-,TRBJ1-3,TRBV2,CASSNTGVGNTIYF
TRBD2,-,TRBJ2-5,TRBV4-1,CASSQPGLAEQETQYF
-,-,TRBJ1-6,TRBV9,CASSVLGRATYNSPLHF